This entry lists 30 T cell receptor beta chains sequenced from one sample in a study of identical twins. TCRdb reprocessed the 5' RACE reads with MiXCR, giving one entry per CDR3 protein. The table has 1,800,000 or so distinct CDR3 sequences, 25% to 35% seen once; the top ten hold about 0.3%. Sequencing input: cord blood. The source is a newborn girl in good health.

V gene TRBV7-9 combines with J gene TRBJ2-5; TRBD1 matches at 8 bases. Germline trimming cut 5 bases from V and 4 bases from J; bases unmatched to any gene: 6. The CDR3 runs to 14 residues. In germline, CDR1 is SEHNR, CDR2 FQNEAQ (reference sequence). The DNA of the CDR3 is TGTGCCAGCAGCCAGAGAGGACAGGGAGAGACCCAGTACTTC. Protein: CASSQRGQGETQYF.

The CDR3 loop reads CASRSAQEQPRFTF. CDR3 bases: TGTGCCAGTAGATCGGCACAAGAACAGCCAAGGTTCACCTTC. This chain connects TRBV19 to TRBJ1-2; unclear D gene. CDR1 is LNHDA, CDR2 SQIVND, per germline (reference sequence). V lost 6 bases and J 13 bases, leaving 24 bases between the germline ends. The length of the CDR3 is 14 residues.

This clonotype was recorded at least ten times. The chain uses TRBV29-1 and TRBJ2-1; 9 bases agree with TRBD2. Germline CDR1 and CDR2: SQVTM and ANQGSEA. The CDR3 sequence is 15 residues long. V dropped 3 bases and J dropped 4; count of bases not matched to a gene: 7. The CDR3 is CSVDAMTSGYNEQFF. The CDR3 nucleotides read TGCAGCGTTGATGCTATGACTAGCGGATACAATGAGCAGTTCTTC.

The J gene is TRBJ2-1, the V gene TRBV20-1, with D maybe TRBD1 (6 bases). V was trimmed by 5 bases and J by 7 bases, leaving 12 bases between them. CDR1 is DFQATT, CDR2 SNEGSKA, per germline (reference sequence). The CDR3 runs 12 residues. CDR3 loop: CSALQGTNEQFF. CDR3 nucleotide sequence: TGCAGTGCTTTACAGGGTACTAATGAGCAGTTCTTC.

This clonotype was recorded only once. The gene calls are TRBV19 and TRBJ2-7; D may be TRBD2 (5 bases). Between the trimmed V and J ends, which lost 0 bases and 2 bases, there was a span of 8 bases. The CDR3 is 14 residues long. The V gene's germline CDR1 is LNHDA and CDR2 SQIVND (reference sequence). The CDR3 sequence: CASSIEVGAYEQYF. DNA of the CDR3: TGTGCCAGTAGTATAGAGGTCGGGGCCTACGAGCAGTACTTC.

This clonotype came up a few times. The chain has TRBV24-1 and TRBJ2-1; D perhaps matches TRBD2 (6 bases). The germline V gene has CDR1 KGHDR and CDR2 SFDVKD. The CDR3 extends over 16 amino acids. V lost 2 bases and J lost 2, with 12 bases in between. The DNA for the CDR3 is TGTGCCACCAGTGATTACGGGACTCAACCCTACAATGAGCAGTTCTTC. Translating it yields CATSDYGTQPYNEQFF.

The chain combines TRBV20-1 with TRBJ2-7, with TRBD1 as a possible D gene (6 bases). There are 15 residues in the CDR3. Germline V lookup: CDR1 DFQATT, CDR2 SNEGSKA (reference sequence). V was shortened by 2 bases and J by 3 bases, with 17 bases between the two germline ends. CDR3 bases: TGCAGTGCTAGACCCCACAGGGTAGGTAACTACGAGCAGTACTTC. This encodes CSARPHRVGNYEQYF.

The chain couples TRBV4-1 to TRBJ1-6; TRBD1 aligns across 7 bases. V was pared by 4 bases and J by 6 bases, with 6 bases of the junction left unmatched. Germline CDR1 reads MGHRA; CDR2 reads YSYEKL. The length of the CDR3 is 15 residues. The CDR3 sequence: CASSPAGQANSPLHF. The CDR3 nucleotides read TGCGCCAGCAGCCCCGCCGGACAGGCTAATTCACCCCTCCACTTT.

In DNA, the CDR3 is TGTGCCAGCAGTTTAACCCGACTAGCAGATACGCAGTATTTT. Its protein product is CASSLTRLADTQYF. This sequence joins TRBV27 and TRBJ2-3; D might be TRBD2 (6 bases). Trimming shortened V by 2 bases and J by 4 bases, and 10 bases separated the two germline ends. From germline, CDR1 is MNHEY and CDR2 SMNVEV (reference sequence). The CDR3 length is 14 residues.

V is TRBV20-1 and J is TRBJ1-4; no clear D gene. Germline lookup yields CDR1 DFQATT and CDR2 SNEGSKA (reference sequence). Trimming cost V 3 bases and J 7 bases, with 12 bases left between them. The CDR3 has 13 amino acids. CDR3 protein: CSASARRGEKLFF. CDR3 sequence (DNA): TGCAGTGCTAGCGCCCGTCGAGGTGAAAAACTGTTTTTT.

This chain joins TRBV2 and TRBJ1-2; maybe TRBD1 (5 bases). The CDR3 length is 13 residues. CDR1 SNHLY and CDR2 FYNNEI come from the germline V gene. V dropped 7 bases and J dropped 6 bases, with 15 bases sitting between them. This chain's CDR3 is CASKGPGQNGYTF. CDR3 bases: TGTGCCAGCAAAGGGCCAGGGCAGAATGGCTACACCTTC.

The sample holds many counts of this clonotype. This chain uses TRBV29-1 with TRBJ2-7; D gene unclear. CDR3 length equals 11 residues. Germline V gene data show CDR1 as SQVTM and CDR2 as ANQGSEA. Trimming removed 7 bases from V and 3 bases from J, with 10 bases in between. CDR3 DNA: TGCAGCGCGAAACTGGGCTACGAGCAGTACTTC. This codes for CSAKLGYEQYF.

The CDR3 DNA reads as TGTGCCAGCTCGACTAGCGGGACTAACAATGAGCAGTTCTTC. Its translation is CASSTSGTNNEQFF. The chain couples TRBV14 to TRBJ2-1; TRBD2 aligns across 11 bases. The CDR3 contains 14 residues. Germline loops: CDR1 SGHDN, CDR2 FVKESK. The J segment lost 5 bases and the V segment lost 8 bases, leaving 5 bases of the junction unmatched.

The genes are TRBV6-5 and TRBJ1-5, with TRBD1 matching over 10 bases. Losses at the gene ends were 4 bases for V and 7 bases for J; bases not matched to a gene: 16. The CDR3 is 18 residues long. CDR1 and CDR2 from the germline V gene are MNHEY and SVGAGI. In nucleotides, the CDR3 is TGTGCCAGCAGTTCCATAGGGACAGGGGTCACAGCAAGGCAGCCCCAGCATTTT. Residues: CASSSIGTGVTARQPQHF.

This clonotype showed up just a few times. The chain links TRBV29-1 to TRBJ1-5, with TRBD1 matching over 7 bases. Germline trimming cut 6 bases from V and 3 bases from J; bases unmatched to any gene: 11. The CDR3 has 15 amino acids. Germline lookup yields CDR1 SQVTM and CDR2 ANQGSEA. The CDR3 loop is CSVRIRTGDNQPQHF. Here the CDR3 DNA reads TGCAGCGTCCGGATCAGGACAGGCGACAATCAGCCCCAGCATTTT.

Comments on this clonotype: With a much larger clone just one base away, this may be a read error. The rearrangement uses TRBV3-1 and TRBJ1-2, with TRBD1 as a possible D gene (6 bases). V lost 10 bases, J lost 4 bases, and 10 bases lay in between. This CDR3 contains 11 residues. Germline V lookup: CDR1 LGHDT, CDR2 YNNKEL (reference sequence). The CDR3: CANRAVYGYTF. The CDR3 nucleotides are TGTGCCAACAGGGCGGTCTATGGCTACACCTTC.

The chain recombines TRBV27 with TRBJ2-1; 7 bases match TRBD2. The V segment lost 6 bases and the J segment 6 bases; nucleotides outside the gene matches: 11. The V gene's germline CDR1 is MNHEY and CDR2 SMNVEV (reference sequence). The CDR3 extends over 15 amino acids. CDR3 DNA sequence: TGTGCCAGCAGCCCGGGCCCTAGCGGTACCAATGAGCAGTTCTTC. Translated, it gives CASSPGPSGTNEQFF.

This clonotype was seen many times. This sequence joins TRBV4-2 and TRBJ2-4; TRBD1 matches at 9 bases. The CDR3 sequence is 15 residues long. The trim removed 5 bases at V and 0 bases at J, leaving 2 bases unmatched. CDR1 LGHNA and CDR2 YNFKEQ come from the germline V gene. CDR3 amino acids: CASSGDREAKNIQYF. CDR3 nucleotide sequence: TGTGCCAGCAGCGGGGACAGGGAAGCCAAAAACATTCAGTACTTC.

The gene calls are TRBV27 and TRBJ2-7, with TRBD2 matching over 8 bases. CDR1 and CDR2 from the germline V gene are MNHEY and SMNVEV (reference sequence). The CDR3 extends over 15 amino acids. V trimming: 2 bases; J trimming: 3 bases; junction bases outside the gene matches: 6. The CDR3 loop reads CASSLAGGIHYEQYF. In nucleotides, the CDR3 is TGTGCCAGCAGTTTAGCGGGAGGAATCCACTACGAGCAGTACTTC.

This chain links TRBV18 with TRBJ1-4; D gene ambiguous. V lost 3 bases and J 4 bases, leaving 9 bases between the germline ends. Germline V lookup: CDR1 KGHSH, CDR2 LQKENI. The CDR3 is 14 residues long. The CDR3 region is CASSPWRSNEKLFF. CDR3 coding DNA: TGTGCCAGCTCACCGTGGAGGAGTAATGAAAAACTGTTTTTT.

In its sample, this clonotype was seen a few times. This chain links TRBV12-3 or TRBV12-4 with TRBJ1-4; D perhaps matches TRBD1 (5 bases). This CDR3 has 14 amino acids. V dropped 7 bases and J dropped 8 bases, with 17 bases sitting between them. CDR3: CASTSPRAVEKLFF. The CDR3 DNA reads TGTGCCAGCACCTCCCCCAGGGCCGTAGAAAAACTGTTTTTT.

This clonotype has just a few counts. This chain joins TRBV4-2 and TRBJ2-7, with 11 bases fitting TRBD2. CDR1 and CDR2 (germline): LGHNA, YNFKEQ. CDR3 length: 16 residues. Losses at the gene ends were 0 bases for V and 3 bases for J; bases not matched to a gene: 4. The CDR3 region is CASSQEIAGGNYEQYF. The CDR3 DNA reads TGTGCCAGCAGCCAAGAGATAGCGGGGGGGAACTACGAGCAGTACTTC.

This clonotype has a handful of counts. The chain couples TRBV12-3 or TRBV12-4 to TRBJ2-1, with D perhaps matching TRBD2 (6 bases). CDR3 length: 13 amino acids. Trimming removed 5 bases at V and 5 bases at J, with 10 bases between. CDR3 sequence (DNA): TGTGCCAGCAGTATACTAGCCGACAATGAGCAGTTCTTC. Amino acid sequence: CASSILADNEQFF.

As for this clonotype: A read error may produce the germline difference seen at one junction end. The chain combines TRBV7-2 with TRBJ2-3; TRBD2 matches 12 bases. The CDR3 sequence is 16 residues long. Germline CDR1 reads SGHTA; CDR2 reads FQGNSA. This CDR3 is CASSTGLAGNTDAQYF. CDR3 DNA: TGTGCCAGCAGCACTGGACTAGCGGGGAACACAGATGCGCAGTATTTT.

This clonotype was recorded a few times. The rearrangement joins TRBV12-3 or TRBV12-4 to TRBJ1-1; tentative D call: TRBD1 (5 bases). The CDR3 contains 15 residues. V dropped 3 bases and J dropped 0 bases, with 11 bases sitting between them. The CDR3 protein is CASSFEGQMNTEAFF. In DNA form, the CDR3 reads TGTGCCAGCAGTTTTGAGGGGCAGATGAACACTGAAGCTTTCTTT.

The chain's CDR3 is CASTGQGARKLFF. As DNA, the CDR3 is TGTGCCAGTACTGGACAGGGGGCTCGAAAACTGTTTTTT. The chain is built from TRBV19 and TRBJ1-4; TRBD1 aligns across 11 bases. Germline V gives CDR1 LNHDA, CDR2 SQIVND (reference sequence). The CDR3 is made up of 13 amino acids. Trimming cost V 7 bases and J 10 bases; bases outside gene matches: 5.

About this clonotype: A junction end diverges from the germline sequence, so it may reflect a read error. The chain employs TRBV6-1 and TRBJ1-1; 8 bases are shared with TRBD1. The CDR3 runs to 16 residues. From germline, CDR1 is MNHNS and CDR2 SASEGT. The CDR3 spells CASSEVQTGVDTGAFF. CDR3 sequence (DNA): TGTGCCAGCAGTGAAGTTCAGACAGGGGTGGACACTGGAGCTTTCTTT.

This clonotype appeared a few times. The chain joins TRBV29-1 to TRBJ2-7, with a weak D call TRBD2 (5 bases). The CDR3 extends over 13 amino acids. Germline-derived CDR1 and CDR2 are SQVTM and ANQGSEA. Trimming cost V 3 bases and J 1 base, with 10 bases left between them. The CDR3 is CSVERATSYEQYF. CDR3 sequence (DNA): TGCAGCGTTGAGCGGGCCACGTCCTACGAGCAGTACTTC.

This clonotype was observed a few times. V gene TRBV13 combines with J gene TRBJ2-7; 7 bases match TRBD1. Germline CDR1 reads PRHDT; CDR2 reads FYEKMQ (reference sequence). The CDR3 consists of 15 residues. Trimming cost V 1 base and J 0 bases; bases outside gene matches: 3. CDR3 DNA sequence: TGTGCCAGCAGCTTAGAATGGGACAGCTCCTACGAGCAGTACTTC. This codes for CASSLEWDSSYEQYF.

The table lists this clonotype with a few counts. The chain uses TRBV6-1 and TRBJ2-3; weak D call: TRBD1 (5 bases). Germline assignment: CDR1 MNHNS and CDR2 SASEGT. The CDR3 loop spans 14 amino acids. Trimming took 4 bases from V and 2 from J, leaving 10 bases between them. In DNA form, the CDR3 reads TGTGCCAGCAGTGTCACAGGACACACAGATACGCAGTATTTT. This codes for CASSVTGHTDTQYF.